The source of this T cell receptor (beta chain) is a study of blood T cell repertoires in COVID-19. For the study at large: Donors in the United States, Italy and Spain gave samples during acute or convalescent COVID-19. T cells, B-cell-depleted T cells, or PBMCs provided the cDNA or gDNA that served as material.

In the original analysis: Reference gene primers were amplified, and this amplification served to estimate nucleated cell counts. The assay was immunoSEQ multiplex PCR, and TCRdb's table has in-frame clones only and misses some. That table furnishes V, J and clone size, whereas the DNA furnished D and trimming. The data hold fewer than 250,000 clones, with about 89% observed a single time. The CDR3 extends over 15 amino acids. The V end lost 0 bases, the J end lost 1 base, and 6 bases lay between the germline ends. In germline, CDR1 is SGHTA, CDR2 FQGNSA. The rearrangement links TRBV7-2 to TRBJ2-2, with a possible D match to TRBD2 (6 bases). This TCR was sampled from a woman between 55 and 75 years old who had recovered from COVID-19. Sequencing was done on a sample of peripheral blood. CDR3 residues: CASSLASGNTGELFF. The CDR3, as DNA: TGTGCCAGCAGCTTAGCTAGCGGGAACACCGGGGAGCTGTTTTTT.